This T cell receptor beta chain was documented in a study of spatial heterogeneity in lung cancer. Study at large: Raw sequencing reads included, on average, more than 9.5 appearances of each unique TCR and UMI combination.

The CDR3 extends over 15 amino acids. CDR1 is MNHEY, CDR2 SVGEGT, per germline. The ends lost 2 bases at V and 6 bases at J; junction bases unmatched: 3. This clonotype appeared many times. This sample's time point: blood at routine non-recurrence follow-up after resection. Using its own MiXCR run on the 5' RACE reads, TCRdb lists one record per CDR3 protein. Of 20,000 to 30,000 distinct CDR3 sequences in the sample, around 9.6% are singletons; the top ten hold roughly 20%. The V gene is TRBV6-2 or TRBV6-3, the J gene TRBJ1-5; TRBD1 matches 11 bases. The sequence was collected from a male donor with early-stage non-small cell lung cancer. The sequencing used PBMCs, collected at follow-up. The DNA of the CDR3 is TGTGCCAGCAGTTACGGGACAGGGGGTTCTCAGCCCCAGCATTTT. Amino acid sequence: CASSYGTGGSQPQHF.